This TCR beta chain was found in a study of shared clonotypes between healthy human individuals. On this clone itself: Its target is unknown.

All the donors were Caucasian adults who lived in Nashville, Tennessee. Study-level points and caveats: Estimated richness values were generally larger in naive subsets than in memory subsets. Blood was the sole source, and tissue repertoires probably differ.

Genomic DNA per cell subset filled all wells of several immunoSEQ plates. Clones were read by immunoSEQ multiplex PCR, and TCRdb kept only the in-frame ones, dropping some. The top ten clones hold around 0.067% of a sample with more than 500,000 clones, 95% to 97% of them seen once. CDR3 size: 14 residues. Trimming stripped 4 bases from V and 3 bases from J, with 13 bases between. The germline CDR1 and CDR2 sequences are WNHNN and SYGVQD (reference sequence). Sequences were obtained from naive CD4+ T cells sorted from blood. The subset is: CD45RA+ positively selected. The V gene is TRBV10-1, the J gene TRBJ2-7; TRBD2 might be the D (5 bases). The clonotype was recovered from a woman aged 25-40 years in good health. CDR3 in amino acids: CASSAGSGNYEQYF. The CDR3 DNA is TGCGCCAGCAGTGCGGGGTCGGGGAACTACGAGCAGTACTTC.